This T cell receptor (beta chain) was identified in a study of human T cells and chemical hapten exposure. Germline CDR1 is SGHAT and CDR2 is FQDESV (reference sequence). CDR3 length: 14 amino acids. V shed 1 base and J shed 4 bases, with 10 bases lying between them. Specified time point: patch test 2, 6 weeks after DPC sensitization. Treatment described: therapeutic diphenylcyclopropenone sensitization with weekly scalp DPC. TCRdb analysed the RACE reads with MiXCR anew, one entry per CDR3 protein. The table records around 130,000 distinct CDR3 sequences, about an eighth of them present only once. This clonotype has more than one count but fewer than ten.

This TCR was recovered from a woman aged 45-60 years with alopecia areata. Some clones in this sample may be carry-over from other donors' samples. The chain links TRBV11-1 to TRBJ1-1; D is possibly TRBD1 (5 bases). The input for sequencing was whole blood, taken in connection with sensitization to the hapten diphenylcyclopropenone (DPC). CDR3 DNA: TGTGCCAGCAGCTTAGATACGGGGGGCACTGAAGCTTTCTTT. This codes for CASSLDTGGTEAFF.